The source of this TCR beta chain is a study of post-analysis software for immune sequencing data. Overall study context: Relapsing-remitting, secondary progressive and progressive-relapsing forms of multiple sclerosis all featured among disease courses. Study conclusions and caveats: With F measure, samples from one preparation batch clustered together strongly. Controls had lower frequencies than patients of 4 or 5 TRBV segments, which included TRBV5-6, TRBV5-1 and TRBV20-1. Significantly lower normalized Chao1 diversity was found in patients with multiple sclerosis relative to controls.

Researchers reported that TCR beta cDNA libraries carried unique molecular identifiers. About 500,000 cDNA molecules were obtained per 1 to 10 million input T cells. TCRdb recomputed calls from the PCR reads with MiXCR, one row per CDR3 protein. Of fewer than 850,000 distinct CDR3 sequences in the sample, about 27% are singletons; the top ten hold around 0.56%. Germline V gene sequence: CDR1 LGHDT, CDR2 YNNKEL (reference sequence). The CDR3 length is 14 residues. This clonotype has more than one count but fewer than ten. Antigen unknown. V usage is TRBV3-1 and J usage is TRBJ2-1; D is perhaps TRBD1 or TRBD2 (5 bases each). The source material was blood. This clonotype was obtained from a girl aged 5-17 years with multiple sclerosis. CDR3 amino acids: CATRGAGPYNEQFF. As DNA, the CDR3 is TGTGCAACTAGAGGAGCAGGGCCCTACAATGAGCAGTTCTTC.